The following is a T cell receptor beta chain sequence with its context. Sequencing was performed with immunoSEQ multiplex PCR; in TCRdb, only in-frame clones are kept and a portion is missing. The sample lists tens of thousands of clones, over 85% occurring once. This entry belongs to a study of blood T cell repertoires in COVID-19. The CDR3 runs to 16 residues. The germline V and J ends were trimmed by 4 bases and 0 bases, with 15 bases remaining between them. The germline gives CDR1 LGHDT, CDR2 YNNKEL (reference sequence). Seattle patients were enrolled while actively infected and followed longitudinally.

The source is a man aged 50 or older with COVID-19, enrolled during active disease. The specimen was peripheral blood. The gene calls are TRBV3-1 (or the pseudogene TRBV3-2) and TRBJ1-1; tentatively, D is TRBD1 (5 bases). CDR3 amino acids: CASSLAGGTVNTEAFF. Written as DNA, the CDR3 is TGTGCCAGCAGCCTCGCCGGGGGAACAGTGAACACTGAAGCTTTCTTT.